Given below is one T cell receptor beta chain in context. Its antigen is undetermined. Donors counted as nominally healthy when sampled, yet unrecorded immune exposures were likely. This sample is part of a study of cytomegalovirus exposure and HLA in healthy donors. Study results and limitations: In a later analysis, TCR association rates varied by HLA locus: DRB1 most, HLA-C fewest.

PCR primers comprised 60 Vbeta and 13 Jbeta primers. Data came from immunoSEQ multiplex PCR; TCRdb stores just in-frame clones and leaves some out. Of 170,000 or so clones in the sample, around three quarters were seen once. Material for sequencing was PBMCs. The receptor's source is a woman aged 40 to 50 in good health and CMV-seronegative.

The CDR3 loop is CASSSSGGYNEQFF. For the CDR3, the DNA is TGTGCCAGCAGCTCAAGCGGGGGGTACAATGAGCAGTTCTTC. This chain links TRBV7-2 with TRBJ2-1; 9 bases are a match to TRBD2. The CDR3 sequence is 14 residues long. V gave up 4 bases and J gave up 4 bases; unmatched junction bases: 2. From germline, CDR1 is SGHTA and CDR2 FQGNSA.